These 6 T cell receptor beta chains originate from one sample sequenced in a study of OX40 agonist ivuxolimab in advanced cancers. Only in-frame clones appear in the TCRdb table, and some are missing; sequencing was by immunoSEQ multiplex PCR. The sample lists about 31,000 clones, around 87% occurring once. This material consisted of CD4+ or CD8+ T cells sorted from blood, taken in a trial of the OX40 agonist ivuxolimab. The origin of the receptors is an adult with an advanced solid tumor such as melanoma, head and neck, liver or kidney cancer.

The chain joins TRBV7-2 to TRBJ2-4; D is perhaps TRBD2 (6 bases). V lost 5 bases and J 6 bases, leaving 14 bases between the germline ends. The CDR3 runs to 14 residues. The germline V gene has CDR1 SGHTA and CDR2 FQGNSA. CDR3 coding DNA: TGTGCCAGCAGCCCCAGACTAGTAATAAACATTCAGTACTTC. Its translation: CASSPRLVINIQYF.

The chain recombines TRBV4-2 with TRBJ2-3; D is unclear. This CDR3 is 14 amino acids long. Germline lookup yields CDR1 LGHNA and CDR2 YNFKEQ. The germline V and J ends were trimmed by 3 bases and 1 base, with 8 bases remaining between them. The CDR3 loop reads CASSQWGGTDTQYF. CDR3 DNA sequence: TGTGCCAGCAGCCAGTGGGGTGGCACAGATACGCAGTATTTT.

The rearrangement joins TRBV6-1 to TRBJ1-5; perhaps TRBD1 as D (6 bases). V gave up 6 bases and J gave up 6 bases, with 15 bases separating them. The CDR3 runs 14 residues. CDR1 and CDR2 (germline): MNHNS, SASEGT. The CDR3 is CASSPGGGGQPQHF. Written as DNA, the CDR3 is TGTGCCAGCAGCCCCGGTGGGGGCGGTCAGCCCCAGCATTTT.

For the CDR3, the DNA is TGTGCCAGCAGGAACAATGAGCAGTTCTTC. Translation: CASRNNEQFF. The chain links TRBV2 to TRBJ2-1; D remains unclear. This CDR3 spans 10 amino acids. Per the germline V gene, CDR1 is SNHLY and CDR2 is FYNNEI. Trimming removed 6 bases at V and 5 bases at J, with 2 bases between.

V gene TRBV9 combines with J gene TRBJ2-3; D is unresolved. Trimming removed 0 bases at V and 6 bases at J, with 14 bases between. Looked up from germline, CDR1 is SGDLS and CDR2 is YYNGEE. The CDR3 totals 15 residues. CDR3 sequence (DNA): TGTGCCAGCAGCGTAGGGGTGGGCCCCACGGATACGCAGTATTTT. Translated, it gives CASSVGVGPTDTQYF.

The rearrangement uses TRBV4-2 and TRBJ2-2; TRBD2 agrees at 14 bases. The V gene's germline CDR1 is LGHNA and CDR2 YNFKEQ. V shed 5 bases and J 5 bases; nucleotides not matched to a gene: 10. The CDR3 extends over 18 amino acids. In DNA form, the CDR3 reads TGTGCCAGCAGCAGCAGAGGGACTAGCGGGAGTGCTACCGGGGAGCTGTTTTTT. Amino acid sequence: CASSSRGTSGSATGELFF.